This entry lists 16 T cell receptor beta chains sequenced from one sample in a study of OX40 agonist ivuxolimab in advanced cancers. TCRdb's copy holds only in-frame clones and misses some; the assay was immunoSEQ multiplex PCR. In the table there are some 46,000 clones, roughly nine tenths of which are singletons. This material consisted of CD4+ or CD8+ T cells sorted from blood, taken in a trial of the OX40 agonist ivuxolimab. The origin of the receptors is an adult with an advanced solid tumor such as melanoma, head and neck, liver or kidney cancer.

The chain employs TRBV2 and TRBJ2-1; D possibly corresponds to TRBD1 (5 bases). This CDR3 has 15 residues. Trimming removed 3 bases at V and 0 bases at J, with 9 bases between. Germline-derived CDR1 and CDR2 are SNHLY and FYNNEI. In DNA form, the CDR3 reads TGTGCCAGCAGTGATTGGACACGCTCCTACAATGAGCAGTTCTTC. Protein sequence: CASSDWTRSYNEQFF.

This sequence joins TRBV11-2 and TRBJ2-3; no clear D. V dropped 6 bases and J dropped 2 bases, with 6 bases sitting between them. The germline V gene encodes CDR1 SGHAT and CDR2 FQNNGV. The CDR3 extends over 12 amino acids. The CDR3 sequence: CASSSITDTQYF. The CDR3 nucleotides are TGTGCCAGCAGTTCTATCACAGATACGCAGTATTTT.

This clone was seen a single time. CDR3 amino acids: CASSLLQGDGTEAFF. The CDR3 nucleotides are TGTGCCAGCAGTCTCTTACAGGGGGACGGCACTGAAGCTTTCTTT. The chain uses TRBV4-2 and TRBJ1-1; 8 bases are a match to TRBD1. CDR3 length: 15 amino acids. The germline gives CDR1 LGHNA, CDR2 YNFKEQ. V lost 6 bases and J lost 4; bases outside the gene matches: 10.

This sequence joins TRBV10-1 and TRBJ2-3; D may be TRBD1 or TRBD2 (5 bases each). The CDR3 spans 15 residues. Between the trimmed V and J ends, which lost 3 bases and 3 bases, there was a span of 13 bases. Germline CDR1 is WNHNN and CDR2 is SYGVQD (reference sequence). This CDR3 is CASSDRGPLTDTQYF. As DNA, the CDR3 is TGCGCCAGCAGTGATAGGGGACCACTGACAGATACGCAGTATTTT.

This sequence joins TRBV19 and TRBJ2-7, with 9 nucleotides matching TRBD2. This CDR3 has 15 amino acids. Germline V gene data show CDR1 as LNHDA and CDR2 as SQIVND (reference sequence). Trimming took 6 bases from V and 1 from J; bases not matched to a gene: 7. CDR3 amino acids: CASSPGGGASYEQYF. The CDR3 nucleotides are TGTGCCAGTAGCCCCGGCGGGGGGGCGTCCTACGAGCAGTACTTC.

The V call is TRBV23-1, the J call TRBJ1-1, with 8 positions matching TRBD1. TRBV23-1 is sorted into the ORF group, with uncertain function. This CDR3 has 15 amino acids. Trimming cost V 3 bases and J 6 bases; bases outside gene matches: 9. The CDR3 here is CASSHQCRGQSEAFF. CDR3 coding DNA: TGCGCCAGCAGTCACCAGTGCAGGGGGCAATCTGAAGCTTTCTTT.

V gene TRBV6-5 combines with J gene TRBJ2-7, with 7 bases identical to TRBD1. CDR1 is MNHEY, CDR2 SVGAGI, per germline. With V trimmed by 7 bases and J by 4 bases, 4 bases remained unmatched. The CDR3 is 12 residues long. The DNA of the CDR3 is TGTGCCAGCACTCAGACAGGGTACGAGCAGTACTTC. This translates into CASTQTGYEQYF.

The chain combines TRBV7-8 with TRBJ2-7; D perhaps matches TRBD1 (5 bases). V lost 1 base, J lost 2 bases, and 9 bases lay in between. The CDR3 loop spans 14 amino acids. The germline gives CDR1 SGHVS, CDR2 FQNEAQ. CDR3 in DNA: TGTGCCAGCAGCTTAGGGGGCAGTACCTACGAGCAGTACTTC. This gives the protein CASSLGGSTYEQYF.

The CDR3: CASSQAQGARYEQYF. CDR3 coding DNA: TGCGCCAGCAGCCAGGCACAGGGGGCGCGGTACGAGCAGTACTTC. This chain links TRBV4-1 with TRBJ2-7; 9 bases align to TRBD1. Germline lookup yields CDR1 MGHRA and CDR2 YSYEKL. This CDR3 has 15 amino acids. The V gene end was trimmed by 3 bases and the J gene end by 4 bases; junction bases not matched to a gene: 7.

The chain couples TRBV7-6 to TRBJ1-5; TRBD1 might be the D (5 bases). The germline gives CDR1 SGHVS, CDR2 FNYEAQ. Trimming removed 5 bases at V and 5 bases at J, with 10 bases between. The CDR3 is 13 amino acids. The CDR3 spells CASSGDLDQPQHF. CDR3 in DNA: TGTGCCAGCAGCGGGGACTTGGATCAGCCCCAGCATTTT.

The rearrangement uses TRBV6-5 and TRBJ2-7; D is tentatively TRBD1 or TRBD2 (5 bases each). Trimming stripped 2 bases from V and 3 bases from J, with 8 bases between. There are 13 residues in the CDR3. The germline gives CDR1 MNHEY, CDR2 SVGAGI. This CDR3 reads CASSYGTNYEQYF. CDR3 nucleotide sequence: TGTGCCAGCAGTTACGGGACCAACTACGAGCAGTACTTC.

The sample holds one count of this clone. This chain joins TRBV5-6 and TRBJ1-1, with no clear D. Germline V CDR1 and CDR2: SGHDT, YYEEEE. V was pared by 4 bases and J by 8 bases, with 9 bases between. CDR3 length: 11 residues. DNA of the CDR3: TGTGCCAGCAGCACTATCCGGGAAGCTTTCTTT. Translated, it gives CASSTIREAFF.

This rearrangement joins TRBV6-1 to TRBJ2-3; possibly TRBD1 for D (6 bases). V was trimmed by 5 bases and J by 1 base, leaving 7 bases between them. In germline, CDR1 is MNHNS, CDR2 SASEGT. The CDR3 has 13 residues. The CDR3 DNA reads TGTGCCAGCAGTTGGACAGGCACAGATACGCAGTATTTT. Amino acids: CASSWTGTDTQYF.

This sequence joins TRBV28 and TRBJ2-3; 7 nucleotides match TRBD1. After removal of 5 bases from V and 0 bases from J, the junction contained 5 bases not matched to a gene. This CDR3 region has 15 residues. Per germline, CDR1 MDHEN and CDR2 SYDVKM. Here the CDR3 DNA reads TGTGCCAGCAGTCAACGGGACAGCAGCACAGATACGCAGTATTTT. It codes for CASSQRDSSTDTQYF. Complete variable domain (other parts from reference TRBV28 and TRBJ2-3): DVKVTQSSRYLVKRTGEKVFLECVQDMDHENMFWYRQDPGLGLRLIYFSYDVKMKEKGDIPEGYSVSREKKERFSLILESASTNQTSMYLCASSQRDSSTDTQYFGPGTRLTVL.

This clone is a singleton in its sample. This chain links TRBV6-1 with TRBJ2-1, with D possibly being TRBD1 (5 bases). Trimming left V 8 bases short and J 5 bases short, with 16 bases between. There are 14 residues in the CDR3. Per germline, CDR1 MNHNS and CDR2 SASEGT. The CDR3 nucleotides are TGTGCCAGCGGACCAAAGGACAAGAACAATGAGCAGTTCTTC. Residues: CASGPKDKNNEQFF.

V usage is TRBV4-3 and J usage is TRBJ1-1; 10 bases line up with TRBD1. This CDR3 has 18 amino acids. Trimming took 3 bases from V and 0 from J; bases not matched to a gene: 10. Germline-derived CDR1 and CDR2 are LGHNA and YSLEER. The CDR3 reads CASSHGQGQGRLNTEAFF. The CDR3 region has the DNA TGCGCCAGCAGCCACGGGCAGGGACAGGGGCGGTTGAACACTGAAGCTTTCTTT.